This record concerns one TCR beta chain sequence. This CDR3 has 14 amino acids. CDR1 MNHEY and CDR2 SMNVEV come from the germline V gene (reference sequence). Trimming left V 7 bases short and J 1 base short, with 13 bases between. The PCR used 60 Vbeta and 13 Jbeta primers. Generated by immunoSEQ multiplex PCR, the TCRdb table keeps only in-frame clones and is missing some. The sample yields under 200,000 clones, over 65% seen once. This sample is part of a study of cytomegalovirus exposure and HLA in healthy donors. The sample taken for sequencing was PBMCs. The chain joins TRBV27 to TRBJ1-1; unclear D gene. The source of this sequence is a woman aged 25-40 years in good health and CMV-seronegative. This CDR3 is CASTPGMENTEAFF. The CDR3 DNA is TGTGCCAGCACCCCGGGAATGGAGAACACTGAAGCTTTCTTT.